This TCR beta chain stems from a study of blood T cells in healthy people across ages. Study details: The capture of about one barcoded beta molecule per two T cells was achieved by template switching. General study points: Estimates of total diversity, which came from one million sequenced T cells, were considered to be underestimates.

Investigators took about 10 milliliters of peripheral blood from every donor. The germline V gene encodes CDR1 SGHTA and CDR2 FQGNSA. The CDR3 has 14 residues. The V end lost 1 base, the J end lost 7 bases, and 13 bases lay between the germline ends. This clonotype was seen only a few times. The antigen is not known. A second about 7 to 12 cycle PCR used barcoded and J-beta primers. TCRdb re-analysed the 5' RACE reads in MiXCR, keeping a single row per CDR3 protein. The sample lists over 1,500,000 distinct CDR3 sequences, about 39% occurring once. The V gene is TRBV7-2, the J gene TRBJ1-2; TRBD1 is a possible D gene (6 bases). The sequence was collected from a human donor in good health. Sequenced material: blood. DNA for the CDR3: TGTGCCAGCAGCTTAGGGGCAGGGGCGGTTGGCTACACCTTC. This codes for CASSLGAGAVGYTF.